This TCR beta chain was identified during a study of T-cell reconstitution after alpha-beta-depleted transplantation in children (dated by TCRdb to about 2016). For the wider study: Using TCR repertoire profiling, the study quantitatively followed how T-cell immune reconstitution unfolded in children after TCRalphabeta/CD19-depleted allogeneic hematopoietic cell transplantation.

The library was produced with PCR. TCRdb shows the sequencer as Illumina HiSeq 2500. Molecular barcoding was employed in the preparation of TCR libraries, with unique molecular identifiers being used to normalize TCRbeta repertoire quantification. TCRdb itself trimmed the public reads at Q25 with fastp, ran MiXCR and retained productive beta chains. Each CDR3 protein gets just one entry, which takes the most common genes and DNA from the rows behind it. This sample has a few hundred thousand distinct CDR3 sequences in its table, and about 17% of those were observed once. Less than 4% of the sample lies in the top ten. This clonotype has ten or more counts. Its specific antigen is unknown. Nothing much larger sits one base from this clone, and base qualities are not available. Trimming at the junction amounts to 1 base on V and 7 bases on J, and the germline ends lie 10 bases apart. Taken from cysteine to phenylalanine, the CDR3 has 13 residues. Only the CDR3 DNA is retained, 39 bases long and in frame from the first base. Sequences SGHTA (CDR1) and FQGTGA (CDR2) are obtained from the germline V gene.

This TCR was sampled from a human donor who donated a stem cell graft to a child with acute lymphoblastic leukemia. Here the chain combines TRBV7-3 and TRBJ2-5; TRBD2 is perhaps the D gene, given 6 matching bases. The sample here was PBMCs from the stem cell graft donor, taken from the stem cell graft. The sequenced DNA: TGTGCCAGCAGCTTAAAGCGGGCAGGGACCCAGTACTTC. This gives the protein CASSLKRAGTQYF.